This paragraph reports one T cell receptor beta chain. Its antigen target is currently unknown. Base qualities were left out, and no much larger clone turns up one base away. The time point label corresponds to: cells obtained before transplantation from donor or recipient. CD3+CD4+ and CD3+CD8+ populations were FACS-sorted from unstimulated pre-transplant donor and recipient cells taken from spleen or lymph nodes. These data are taken from a study of graft-versus-host responses after intestinal transplantation (dated by TCRdb to the early 2020s). Background for the entire study: The transplants that recipients got were multivisceral, liver-intestinal, or isolated intestinal. All recipients received anti-thymocyte globulin induction followed by maintenance tacrolimus and steroids for 3 to 4 years. Graft-versus-host and host-versus-graft alloreactive T cell clones were tracked in the graft, circulation and bone marrow after intestinal transplantation using bulk TCR-beta CDR3 sequencing. Alloreactive clones were identified by sequencing pre-transplant mixed lymphocyte reaction products and comparing these products with unstimulated pre-transplant donor and recipient T cells. A cohort of fewer than 25 intestinal transplant recipients, including one retransplant, was enrolled, and a few patients lacking pretransplant specimens were excluded. Donor T cell macrochimerism was defined as a peak of at least 4% donor T cells among recipient peripheral blood mononuclear cells. Rather than going through the commercial service, samples from a few later patients were sequenced in-house on an Illumina MiSeq and processed with MiXCR.

Study-wide findings and limitations: Early after transplant, declines in HvG clones were associated with peak levels of circulating GvH clones. In patients with donor T cell macrochimerism, the allografts had high GvH to HvG T cell clonal ratios. The conclusions were limited by the relatively low number and heterogeneity of the intestinal transplant patients. GvH clones were detected in recipient bone marrow, and some appeared earlier in ileal mucosa or blood, consistent with an intestinal mucosal origin.

Libraries were constructed by the immunoSEQ multiplex PCR assay. For most patients, genomic DNA was isolated with the Qiagen DNeasy Blood and Tissue Kit and sent frozen to Adaptive Biotechnologies for TCR sequencing. Adaptive Biotechnologies carried out high-throughput TCR-beta CDR3 sequencing of genomic DNA for most patients. In the original analysis: TCR sequencing data were retrieved from Adaptive's ImmunoSEQ software for some 17 patients, whereas a few other patients were processed with MiXCR and VDJtools. CD4 versus CD8 sorting errors were corrected by removing sequences found in both subsets at a frequency ratio below 5:1. Because the origin of CDR3 nucleotide sequences shared between donor and recipient could not be assigned, those sequences were removed. To count as alloreactive, a clone needed at least 2-fold expansion over unstimulated cells and a minimum CFSE-low frequency of 0.002% (template counts) or 0.001% (read counts). Mappable clones were those detected in sequenced pre-transplant spleen, lymph node, or MLR CFSE-low populations of the donor or recipient. The cumulative frequency of alloreactive clones was calculated as a percentage of all sequences, weighted by copy number. Imported from immuneACCESS, the table was reduced by TCRdb to in-frame sequences with V and J called. These copies leave out some clones; in studies compared against another copy, an unresolved V gene accounts for under half, and the cause of the remainder is not known. That table supplies the V and J calls and clone size; D and trimming were determined from the DNA. This sample comprises more than 95,000 clones, 80% to 95% of them detected only once. 0.9% to 1.5% of the sample is held by the ten biggest clonotypes.

The CDR3 starts with the cysteine, ends with the phenylalanine, and has 17 residues. CDR3 DNA only is kept here, 51 bases in frame from base 1. Relative to germline, V is missing 5 bases and J is missing 2 bases, with 10 bases of the junction outside any gene match. The germline V gene yields SGHVS for CDR1 and FQNEAQ for CDR2. The sequence derives from a human donor who received an intestinal transplant. The sequence links TRBV7-8 to TRBJ2-2, with 8 bases matching TRBD2. Sample: unstimulated CD8+ T cells sorted from spleen or lymph node cells, taken before intestinal transplant. The CDR3: CASSPTTGGVNTGELFF. The nucleotide sequence is TGTGCCAGCAGCCCCACGACGGGGGGGGTTAACACCGGGGAGCTGTTTTTT.